The sequence of this TCR beta chain was determined in a study of Graves' ophthalmopathy and Graves' hyperthyroidism. Study-wide results and caveats: Blood also carried most expanded thyroid clonotypes exceeding 0.001 frequency. Between ophthalmopathy and stable hyperthyroidism, a 13-signature model drew a separation with approximately 87% sensitivity and around 80% specificity.

For this clonotype: Its cognate antigen is unknown.

Where ophthalmopathy was present, donors had moderate-to-severe activity, CAS ≥3, NOSPECS ≥4 and duration under 3 months. The germline V and J ends were trimmed by 0 bases and 7 bases, with 7 bases remaining between them. Germline assignment: CDR1 SGHTA and CDR2 FQGTGA. The CDR3 spans 13 residues. The authors amplified TCR beta CDR3 regions from RNA transcripts. An initial RT-PCR round employing HTBI primers preceded a second-round multiplex PCR. A single record per CDR3 protein comes from TCRdb applying MiXCR to the multiplex PCR reads. This table holds about 640,000 distinct CDR3 sequences, 35% to 45% found once.

The sample consisted of peripheral blood. The J gene is TRBJ2-1, the V gene TRBV7-3; no reliable D call. This clonotype was obtained from an adult man with Graves' ophthalmopathy. CDR3 in amino acids: CASSLTIGNEQFF. The CDR3 DNA sequence: TGTGCCAGCAGCTTAACAATAGGTAATGAGCAGTTCTTC.